The text below deals with one T cell receptor (beta chain). The CDR3 covers 15 residues. V dropped 5 bases and J dropped 5; count of bases not matched to a gene: 8. Germline assignment: CDR1 MDHEN and CDR2 SYDVKM. Enrollment of patients from Seattle took place during active infection, with longitudinal follow-up. This sample stems from a study of blood T cell repertoires in COVID-19. Study details: Acute-phase and convalescent COVID-19 samples originated in the United States, Italy and Spain.

Sequencing used immunoSEQ multiplex PCR; TCRdb keeps in-frame clones, though not all of them. Here the sample spans 200,000 or so clones, around 90% being singletons. The sample taken for sequencing was peripheral blood. The source is a man aged 55-75 years with COVID-19, enrolled during active disease. The chain combines TRBV28 with TRBJ2-5, with 10 bases fitting TRBD2. CDR3 in amino acids: CASSPTGLALETQYF. The DNA of the CDR3 is TGTGCCAGCAGTCCTACGGGACTAGCGTTGGAGACCCAGTACTTC. Full variable domain (remainder filled in from reference TRBV28 and TRBJ2-5): DVKVTQSSRYLVKRTGEKVFLECVQDMDHENMFWYRQDPGLGLRLIYFSYDVKMKEKGDIPEGYSVSREKKERFSLILESASTNQTSMYLCASSPTGLALETQYFGPGTRLLVL.